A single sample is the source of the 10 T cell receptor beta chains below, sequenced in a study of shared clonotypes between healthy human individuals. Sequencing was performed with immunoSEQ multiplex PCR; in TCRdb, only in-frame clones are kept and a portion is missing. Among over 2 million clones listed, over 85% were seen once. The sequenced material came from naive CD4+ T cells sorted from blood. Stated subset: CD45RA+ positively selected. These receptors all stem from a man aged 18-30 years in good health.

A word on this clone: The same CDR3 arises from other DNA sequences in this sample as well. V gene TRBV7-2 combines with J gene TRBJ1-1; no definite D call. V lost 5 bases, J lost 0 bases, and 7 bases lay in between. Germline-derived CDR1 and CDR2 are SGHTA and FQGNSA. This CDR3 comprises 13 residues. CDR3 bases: TGTGCCAGCAGCCTCCCAATGAACACTGAAGCTTTCTTT. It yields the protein CASSLPMNTEAFF. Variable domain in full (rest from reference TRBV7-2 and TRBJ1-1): GAGVSQSPSNKVTEKGKDVELRCDPISGHTALYWYRQSLGQGLEFLIYFQGNSAPDKSGLPSDRFSAERTGGSVSTLTIQRTQQEDSAVYLCASSLPMNTEAFFGQGTRLTVV.

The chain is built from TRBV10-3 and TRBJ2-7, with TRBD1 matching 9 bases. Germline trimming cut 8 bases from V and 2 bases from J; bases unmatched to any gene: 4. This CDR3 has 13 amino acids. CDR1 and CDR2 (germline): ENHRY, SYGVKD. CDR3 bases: TGTGCCATCGGGGACAGGGATACCTACGAGCAGTACTTC. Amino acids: CAIGDRDTYEQYF.

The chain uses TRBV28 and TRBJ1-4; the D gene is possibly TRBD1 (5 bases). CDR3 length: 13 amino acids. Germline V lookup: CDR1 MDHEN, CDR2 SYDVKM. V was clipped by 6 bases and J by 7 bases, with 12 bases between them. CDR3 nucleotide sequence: TGTGCCAGCAGAGGGGTTCACAGTGAAAAACTGTTTTTT. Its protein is CASRGVHSEKLFF.

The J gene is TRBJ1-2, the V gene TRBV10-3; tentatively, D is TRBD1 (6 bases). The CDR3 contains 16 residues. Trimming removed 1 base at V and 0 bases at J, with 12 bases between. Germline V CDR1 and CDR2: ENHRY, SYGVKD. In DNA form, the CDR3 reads TGTGCCATCAGTGAGTTCGGGGGGGCGACTAACTATGGCTACACCTTC. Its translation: CAISEFGGATNYGYTF.

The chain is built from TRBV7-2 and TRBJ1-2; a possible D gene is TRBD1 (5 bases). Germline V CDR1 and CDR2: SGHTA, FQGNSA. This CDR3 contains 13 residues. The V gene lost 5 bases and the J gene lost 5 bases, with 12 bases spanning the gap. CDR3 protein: CASSADRGYGYTF. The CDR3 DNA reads TGTGCCAGCAGCGCAGACAGAGGGTATGGCTACACCTTC.

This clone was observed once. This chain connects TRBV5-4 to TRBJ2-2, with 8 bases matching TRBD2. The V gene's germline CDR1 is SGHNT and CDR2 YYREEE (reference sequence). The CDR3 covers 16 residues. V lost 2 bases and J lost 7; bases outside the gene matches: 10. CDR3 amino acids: CASSLLIAGNGGELFF. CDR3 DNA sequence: TGTGCCAGCAGCTTATTAATAGCGGGGAACGGCGGGGAGCTGTTTTTT.

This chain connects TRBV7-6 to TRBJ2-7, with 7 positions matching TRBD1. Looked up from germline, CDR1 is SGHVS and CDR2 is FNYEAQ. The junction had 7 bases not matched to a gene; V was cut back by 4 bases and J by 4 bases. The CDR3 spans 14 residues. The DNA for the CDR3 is TGTGCCAGCAGCTCCGATAGACAGGGATACGAGCAGTACTTC. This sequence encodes CASSSDRQGYEQYF.

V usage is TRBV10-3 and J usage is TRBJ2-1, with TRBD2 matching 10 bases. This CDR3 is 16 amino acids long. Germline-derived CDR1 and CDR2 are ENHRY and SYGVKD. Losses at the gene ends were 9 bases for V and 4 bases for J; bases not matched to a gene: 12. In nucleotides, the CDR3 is TGTGCCATTTTTCAAATAGCGGGAGGAGGTTACAATGAGCAGTTCTTC. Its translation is CAIFQIAGGGYNEQFF.

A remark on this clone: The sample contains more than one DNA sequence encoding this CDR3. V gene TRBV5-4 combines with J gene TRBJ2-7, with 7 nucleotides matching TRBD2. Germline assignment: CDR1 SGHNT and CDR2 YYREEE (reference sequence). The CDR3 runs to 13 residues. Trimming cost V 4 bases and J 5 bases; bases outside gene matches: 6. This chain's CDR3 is CASSRTGGNEQYF. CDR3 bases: TGTGCCAGCAGCCGGACGGGGGGAAACGAGCAGTACTTC.

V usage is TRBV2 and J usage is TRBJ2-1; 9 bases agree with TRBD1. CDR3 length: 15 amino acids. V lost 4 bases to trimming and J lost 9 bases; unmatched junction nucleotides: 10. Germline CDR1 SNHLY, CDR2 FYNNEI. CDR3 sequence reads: CASSARQGGLGEQFF. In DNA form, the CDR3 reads TGTGCCAGCAGTGCGAGACAGGGGGGCCTGGGTGAGCAGTTCTTC.